This T cell receptor (beta chain) comes out of a study of human T cells and chemical hapten exposure. Findings and limits, study-wide: Sensitization with DPC brought no change to TCRs above 1 in 1000 in frequency.

The germline V gene encodes CDR1 MGHDK and CDR2 SYGVNS. The CDR3 totals 15 residues. V trimming: 3 bases; J trimming: 5 bases; junction bases outside the gene matches: 5. The time point here: healthy volunteer bleed at 6 weeks. Extraction of total RNA was performed on unfractionated whole blood. TCRdb reanalysed the RACE reads using MiXCR and keeps one entry per CDR3 protein. The table lists roughly 80,000 distinct CDR3 sequences, around 9.3% of them singletons. This clonotype was counted a few times. Its matching antigen is unknown. Sequencing was carried out using whole blood. The V and J genes are TRBV25-1 and TRBJ1-1; 11 nucleotides align to TRBD1. The TCR was taken from a female donor in good health. Some clones in this sample may be carry-over from other donors' samples. In DNA form, the CDR3 reads TGTGCCAGCAGTGAGGGACAGGGGGACGTGACTGAAGCTTTCTTT. Its translation: CASSEGQGDVTEAFF. Full variable domain (remainder filled in from reference TRBV25-1 and TRBJ1-1): EADIYQTPRYLVIGTGKKITLECSQTMGHDKMYWYQQDPGMELHLIHYSYGVNSTEKGDLSSESTVSRIRTEHFPLTLESARPSHTSQYLCASSEGQGDVTEAFFGQGTRLTVV.